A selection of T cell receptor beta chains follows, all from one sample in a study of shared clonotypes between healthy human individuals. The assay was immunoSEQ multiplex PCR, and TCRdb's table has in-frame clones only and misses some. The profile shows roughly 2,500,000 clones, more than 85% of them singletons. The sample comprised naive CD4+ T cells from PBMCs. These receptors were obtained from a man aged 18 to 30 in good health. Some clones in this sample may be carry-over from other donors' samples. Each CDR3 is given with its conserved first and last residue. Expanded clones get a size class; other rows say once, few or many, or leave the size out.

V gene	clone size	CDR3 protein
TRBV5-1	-	CASSLDSRANPNTEAFF
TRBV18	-	CASSPGTNTDTQYF
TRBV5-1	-	CASSQVQGVTYEQYF
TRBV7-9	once	CASSPGGVGEKLFF
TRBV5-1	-	CASSLSTSTGGELFF
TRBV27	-	CASSPGLAGGTGELFF
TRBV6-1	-	CAGRFSGGSYEQYF
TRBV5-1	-	CASSSLRDEHEQYF
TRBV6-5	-	CASSYNQNTEAFF
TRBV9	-	CASSAGTGVTYEQYF
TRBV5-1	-	CASRPSVLGGYTF
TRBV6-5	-	CASSRGQGNQPQHF
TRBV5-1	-	CASSLTSGRANEQFF
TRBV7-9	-	CASSSGMGNTGELFF
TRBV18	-	CASSLTRGTGELFF
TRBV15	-	CATSGSLGTSGNEQFF
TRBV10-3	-	CAISAQGRNYGYTF